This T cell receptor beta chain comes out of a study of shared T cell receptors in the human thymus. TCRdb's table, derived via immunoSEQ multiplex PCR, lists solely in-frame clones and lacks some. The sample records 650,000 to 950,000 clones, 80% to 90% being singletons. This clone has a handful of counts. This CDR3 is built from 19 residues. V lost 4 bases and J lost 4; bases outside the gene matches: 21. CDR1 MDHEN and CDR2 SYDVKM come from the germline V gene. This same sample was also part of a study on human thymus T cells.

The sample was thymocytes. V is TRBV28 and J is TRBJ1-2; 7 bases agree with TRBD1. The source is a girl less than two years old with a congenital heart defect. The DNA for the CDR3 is TGTGCCAGCAGTTGGCCTGACAGGGAGCAGAGGTATGGGGCCTATGGCTACACCTTC. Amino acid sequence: CASSWPDREQRYGAYGYTF.